A selection of T cell receptor beta chains follows, all from one sample in a study of OX40 agonist ivuxolimab in advanced cancers. Here immunoSEQ multiplex PCR was the method, and the copy in TCRdb shows in-frame clones only, minus some. Of about 100,000 clones detected, about 96% appear once; the ten largest clones hold around 2%. This specimen consisted of CD4+ or CD8+ T cells sorted from blood, obtained in a trial of the OX40 agonist ivuxolimab. The receptors come from an adult with an advanced solid tumor such as melanoma, head and neck, liver or kidney cancer. CDR3s leave out the opening cysteine and the closing phenylalanine or tryptophan. The order of the fields is D gene, V gene, CDR3 protein. D genes are given only for firm matches.

TRBD1,TRBV7-9,ASSNRGEADTQY
TRBD2,TRBV7-9,ASSALTSGLYNEQF
-,TRBV7-3,ASSLGGGGHEQF
TRBD2,TRBV9,ASSPAGGPVYEQY
-,TRBV9,ASRRDSLIDEQF
TRBD2,TRBV6-6,ASSYAGGVEEQY
TRBD1,TRBV6-1,ASRYRDSLTAF
-,TRBV19,ASSSSGNTEAF
-,TRBV9,ASRRTADDGYT
-,TRBV5-4,ASSLYREVDEQF
TRBD1,TRBV15,ATSREGQGSYEQY
TRBD2,TRBV9,ASSPRIAGGDGELF
TRBD2,TRBV9,ASSAGLAGGHEQF
TRBD1,TRBV28,ASSGDRGVAEQY
TRBD1,TRBV6-1,ASSEATPDRGIVNTEAF
TRBD1,TRBV15,ATSAQGENTEAF
TRBD1,TRBV27,ASSPPTGAPGELF
-,TRBV19,ASIGPTETSSTDTQY
-,TRBV7-9,ANSLEDYNEQF
TRBD1,TRBV27,ASSYRGEDYGYT
TRBD1,TRBV4-1,ASSQVTGKETQY
-,TRBV27,ASSLQGVTASPLH
TRBD2,TRBV7-2,ASSLGGGGETQY
-,TRBV18,ASSPPSDPEQY
-,TRBV7-3,ASSLRGTSEQF
-,TRBV7-9,ASVVAAGQGAF
-,TRBV27,ASSLMGLSTEAF
TRBD1,TRBV5-1,ASSLGQGLTEQF
TRBD1,TRBV27,ASSTTGVDEKLF
-,TRBV7-9,ASNSDPVKSYEQY
TRBD1,TRBV7-9,ASSSGTGVYEQY
-,TRBV27,ASSLLSGEQY
TRBD1,TRBV2,ASRDRGPRYTLH
-,TRBV9,ASSRDNLNTEAF
-,TRBV7-9,ASSRGGGGTEAF
-,TRBV11-2,ASSLGGASNQPQH
-,TRBV5-8,ASSLAPSARNEQF
TRBD1,TRBV11-2,ASSSTGDNEQF
-,TRBV5-1,ASLRDGGHNEQF
-,TRBV21-1,ASSIRAVYGYT
-,TRBV2,ASSPGDRVGY
TRBD2,TRBV13,ASSHGLAGKETQY
-,TRBV10-2,ASSGKGAEETQY
TRBD1,TRBV6-1,ASQDRGPGYEQF
TRBD1,TRBV7-2,ASSSRPGTGKAPYEQY
-,TRBV4-1,ASSQAGSSTDTQY
TRBD1,TRBV9,ASSGTGGNWNTEAF
-,TRBV12-2,ASRLPLRGQETQY
-,TRBV19,ASSLGFGLDEKLF
TRBD1,TRBV9,ASSVGDRVPGYT
-,TRBV5-6,ASSMAGPTVAADTQY
-,TRBV6-1,ASRDGDLWGQY
-,TRBV28,ASSPVDGGDEKLF
TRBD1,TRBV7-8,ASSLRGTGPADTQY
TRBD1,TRBV6-5,ASGDRGQTETQY
TRBD2,TRBV11-3,ASSFSGSYEQY
TRBD2,TRBV29-1,SSKPSGVDTQY
-,TRBV28,ASSLIATSIDTQY
-,TRBV16,ASSQNANSRTTDTQY